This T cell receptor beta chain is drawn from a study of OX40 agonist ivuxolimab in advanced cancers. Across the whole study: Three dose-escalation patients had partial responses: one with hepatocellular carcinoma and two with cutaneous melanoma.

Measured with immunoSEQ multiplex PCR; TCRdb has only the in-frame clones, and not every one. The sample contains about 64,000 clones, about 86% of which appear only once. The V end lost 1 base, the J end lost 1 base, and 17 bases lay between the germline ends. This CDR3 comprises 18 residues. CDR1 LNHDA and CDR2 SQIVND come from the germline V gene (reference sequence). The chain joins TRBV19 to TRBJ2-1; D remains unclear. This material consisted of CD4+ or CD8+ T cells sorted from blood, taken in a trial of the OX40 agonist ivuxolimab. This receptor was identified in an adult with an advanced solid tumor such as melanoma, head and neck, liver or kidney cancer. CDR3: CASSIALKTSRSYNEQFF. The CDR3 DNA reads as TGTGCCAGTAGTATAGCCCTCAAAACAAGTAGGTCCTACAATGAGCAGTTCTTC.